The clone carrying this T cell receptor beta chain was picked up a small number of times. This specimen comes from a study of early T cells in non-severe SARS-CoV-2 infection. Attached unique molecular identifiers marked individual cDNA molecules. TCRdb independently ran MiXCR on the 5' RACE reads; one entry per CDR3 protein. The sample lists just under 65,000 distinct CDR3 sequences; approximately 9.2% were seen once. This CDR3 comprises 14 residues. The germline V gene has CDR1 SEHNR and CDR2 FQNEAQ (reference sequence). Trimming took 4 bases from V and 5 from J; bases not matched to a gene: 5. The clonotype originates from an adult who was a healthcare worker with PCR-confirmed SARS-CoV-2 infection or an uninfected control (not recorded which). The chain carries TRBV7-9 and TRBJ2-1, with 7 bases aligning to TRBD2. The material was whole blood, obtained at baseline. CDR3 region: CASSSGAGDNEQFF. CDR3 coding DNA: TGTGCCAGCAGCTCCGGGGCGGGAGACAATGAGCAGTTCTTC.